This T cell receptor beta chain comes out of a study of long-term antiretroviral therapy in people with HIV. It was version v3.0 of the immunoSEQ assay that was run at survey level. Assay: immunoSEQ multiplex PCR; the TCRdb copy retains only in-frame clones and omits some. The sample records 34,000 or so clones, 70% to 90% being singletons. This clone was seen once. From germline, CDR1 is SNHLY and CDR2 FYNNEI. V gave up 3 bases and J gave up 5 bases; unmatched junction bases: 6. There are 16 residues in the CDR3. The chain recombines TRBV2 with TRBJ2-2; 10 nucleotides line up with TRBD2. Sequenced material: unsorted PBMCs, taken just under 2.9 years before starting antiretroviral therapy. The origin of this receptor is a woman in her twenties or thirties with HIV. The CDR3 DNA reads as TGTGCCAGCAGTGACAGGAGCGGGGGGGCGACCGGGGAGCTGTTTTTT. Its protein product is CASSDRSGGATGELFF.